This record looks at one T cell receptor (beta chain) sequence and its context. TCRdb keeps only in-frame clones here, not all; method: immunoSEQ multiplex PCR. This repertoire shows over 200,000 clones, approximately 87% found once; its top ten account for roughly 10%. Germline V gives CDR1 KGHSH, CDR2 LQKENI. The CDR3 is 12 residues long. V lost 4 bases and J 7 bases, leaving 10 bases between the germline ends. The sample is drawn from a study of Ad26.COV2.S vaccination and SARS-CoV-2 variants. At the level of the study: Once or twice, 56 days apart, Ad26.COV2.S was delivered intramuscularly.

Specified treatment: about 20 received Ad26.COV2.S at low or high dose, single or two shots; roughly 5 received placebo; per-sample allocation not given. It was on day 63 after the first vaccine or placebo injection that samples were taken. An Ad26 vector that expressed Wuhan-strain SARS-CoV-2 spike constituted the vaccine. The chain links TRBV18 to TRBJ1-2, with D uncertain. The receptor was derived from a person between 18 and 59 years old who received the Ad26.COV2.S COVID-19 vaccine or a placebo. Sequenced here: peripheral blood, sampled in a trial of Ad26.COV2.S vaccine versus placebo. In DNA, the CDR3 is TGTGCCAGCTCACAAGAGGGTCGTGGCTACACCTTC. The encoded protein is CASSQEGRGYTF.